The rows below give T cell receptor beta chains drawn from one sample of a study of CD8 T cells in Susac syndrome. Using its own MiXCR run on the immunoSEQ multiplex PCR reads, TCRdb lists one record per CDR3 protein. The sample includes about 69,000 distinct CDR3 sequences, 85% to 95% of them seen just once. The sequenced material came from CD8+ T cells from PBMCs. These TCRs come from a human donor in good health. The CDR3 runs from the conserved cysteine through the conserved F or W. The order of the fields is D gene, V gene, clone size, J gene, CDR3 protein, CDR3 DNA. The D gene is left open where the match is weak. Clone size appears in some rows only: once, few, many, or a class for an expanded clone.

-	TRBV6-6	-	TRBJ1-1	CASSYPLSAGPEAFF	TGTGCCAGCAGTTACCCCCTAAGCGCGGGGCCTGAAGCTTTCTTT
TRBD2	TRBV27	-	TRBJ2-3	CASSLRRRISTSGGEVADTQYF	TGTGCCAGCAGTTTAAGGAGGAGGATATCGACTAGCGGGGGGGAAGTGGCAGATACGCAGTATTTT
-	TRBV12-3/TRBV12-4	-	TRBJ1-1	CARAAGTGKAFF	TGTGCCAGGGCGGCCGGGACGGGTAAAGCTTTCTTT
-	TRBV30	-	TRBJ2-3	CAWTLDLPDTQYF	TGTGCCTGGACCTTGGATCTTCCAGATACGCAGTATTTT
-	TRBV4-1	-	TRBJ1-1	CASSQEPVADTEAFF	TGCGCCAGCAGCCAAGAACCCGTGGCCGACACTGAAGCTTTCTTT
TRBD1	TRBV12-3/TRBV12-4	once	TRBJ2-1	CASKDRGYANEQFF	TGTGCCAGCAAGGACAGGGGTTATGCCAATGAGCAGTTCTTC
-	TRBV9	-	TRBJ2-1	CASSGGSGSYNEQFF	TGTGCCAGCAGCGGCGGCTCGGGCTCCTACAATGAGCAGTTCTTC
TRBD1	TRBV23-1	-	TRBJ1-1	CASSSRRTGDTEAFF	TGCGCCAGCAGTTCTAGACGGACAGGGGACACTGAAGCTTTCTTT
-	TRBV29-1	-	TRBJ2-7	CSVEDRKSYEQYF	TGCAGCGTCGAGGACAGAAAATCCTACGAGCAGTACTTC
-	TRBV15	-	TRBJ2-7	CATSRDRGNEQYF	TGTGCCACCAGCAGAGATAGAGGGAACGAGCAGTACTTC
-	TRBV7-2	once	TRBJ2-5	CASSRGDLETQYF	TGTGCCAGCAGTAGGGGGGATTTGGAGACCCAGTACTTC
-	TRBV5-4	-	TRBJ1-5	CASGEGIDQPQHF	TGTGCCAGCGGTGAGGGGATAGATCAGCCCCAGCATTTT
TRBD1	TRBV27	-	TRBJ2-7	CASSLLGQSYEQYF	TGTGCCAGCAGTTTATTGGGACAGTCCTACGAGCAGTACTTC
-	TRBV18	-	TRBJ1-1	CASSPPGRSDEAFF	TGTGCCAGCTCACCACCGGGAAGGTCAGATGAAGCTTTCTTT
TRBD2	TRBV28	once	TRBJ2-1	CASSLSSGGRSSYNEQFF	TGTGCCAGCAGTTTATCCAGCGGGGGACGAAGCTCCTACAATGAGCAGTTCTTC
-	TRBV10-3	-	TRBJ1-1	CAISDPFEDIMNTEAFF	TGTGCCATCAGTGATCCGTTCGAGGACATCATGAACACTGAAGCTTTCTTT
TRBD1	TRBV11-2	-	TRBJ2-7	CASCPGQVGEQYF	TGTGCCAGCTGCCCGGGACAGGTTGGCGAGCAGTACTTC
-	TRBV23-1	-	TRBJ1-2	CASSQGDGNYGYTF	TGCGCCAGCAGTCAAGGGGACGGAAACTATGGCTACACCTTC
-	TRBV19	-	TRBJ2-2	CASSEDGPNTGELFF	TGTGCCAGTAGTGAGGACGGACCGAACACCGGGGAGCTGTTTTTT
-	TRBV10-2	-	TRBJ2-1	CASSSPETVEQFF	TGCGCCAGCAGCTCCCCGGAGACGGTTGAGCAGTTCTTC
-	TRBV4-1	-	TRBJ1-5	CASRGTNRDQPQHF	TGCGCCAGCAGAGGTACAAACAGGGATCAGCCCCAGCATTTT
-	TRBV30	-	TRBJ1-3	CAWSVSLKDVASGNTIYF	TGTGCCTGGAGTGTAAGTCTGAAGGACGTCGCCTCTGGAAACACCATATATTTT
-	TRBV27	-	TRBJ2-5	CASSLSGGGETQYF	TGTGCCAGCAGTTTATCGGGGGGCGGGGAGACCCAGTACTTC
-	TRBV3-1	-	TRBJ1-1	CASSQEQGENTEAFF	TGTGCCAGCAGCCAAGAACAGGGAGAGAACACTGAAGCTTTCTTT
-	TRBV20-1	-	TRBJ2-1	CSARGGSHSPGEQFF	TGCAGTGCTAGAGGAGGCTCTCACTCCCCCGGAGAGCAGTTCTTC
TRBD1	TRBV6-4	-	TRBJ2-7	CASSESQGASEQYF	TGTGCCAGCAGTGAAAGTCAGGGGGCCAGCGAGCAGTACTTC
-	TRBV29-1	-	TRBJ2-1	CSVLGGRRSGEQFF	TGCAGCGTGTTGGGGGGGCGAAGGTCAGGCGAGCAGTTCTTC
-	TRBV27	-	TRBJ2-1	CATQRGYNEQFF	TGTGCCACCCAAAGGGGCTACAATGAGCAGTTCTTC